This T cell receptor beta chain derives from a study of blood T cell repertoires in COVID-19. After removal of 4 bases from V and 6 bases from J, the junction contained 7 bases not matched to a gene. The CDR3 sequence is 15 residues long. Germline V gene sequence: CDR1 LGHNA, CDR2 YSLEER. The authors' processing: Scientists estimated how many nucleated cells there were by amplifying reference gene primers. TCRdb's table, derived via immunoSEQ multiplex PCR, lists solely in-frame clones and lacks some. V and J calls and clone size follow that table, whereas D and trimming were derived from the DNA. This table has over 300,000 clones, about 83% appearing once.

The source of this sequence is a woman between 45 and 60 years old with acute or convalescent COVID-19. Sequenced input: peripheral blood. The chain is built from TRBV4-3 and TRBJ2-1; 9 bases line up with TRBD1. CDR3 sequence reads: CASSPGDRESNEQFF. The CDR3 nucleotides are TGCGCCAGCAGCCCTGGGGACAGGGAATCCAATGAGCAGTTCTTC.